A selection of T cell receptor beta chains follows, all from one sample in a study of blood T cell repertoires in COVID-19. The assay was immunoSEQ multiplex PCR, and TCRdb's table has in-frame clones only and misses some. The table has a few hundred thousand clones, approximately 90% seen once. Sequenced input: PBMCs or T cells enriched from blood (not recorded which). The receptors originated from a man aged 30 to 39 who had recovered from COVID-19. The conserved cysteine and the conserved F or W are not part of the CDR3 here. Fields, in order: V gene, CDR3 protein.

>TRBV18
ASSPLQGGEETQY
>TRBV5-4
ASSPAGGNEQY
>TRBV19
ASNSRGQGVGYGYT
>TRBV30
AWRRGSGRDEQF
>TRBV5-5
ASKSSGGAGYGYT
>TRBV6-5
ASSPRGANYGYT
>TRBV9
ASSVVGGSYEQY
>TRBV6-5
ASGTSGLGEQY
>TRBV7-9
ASSPLGADTNEQF
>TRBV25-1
ASFPGLGTDTQY
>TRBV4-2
ASSDAGMNTEAF
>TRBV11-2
ASSSGTGISYNSPLH
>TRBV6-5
ASGDRIPYEQY
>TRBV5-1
ASSLGTEETQY
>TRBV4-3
ASSQAGYSYNEQF
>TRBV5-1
ASSLAGGKEDTQY
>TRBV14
ASSQDLGLAGGHEQF
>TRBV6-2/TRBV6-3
ASSYSPGLAGSSDTQY
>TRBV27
ASSRTGSGYGYT
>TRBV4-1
ASSQGYRGEGQETQY
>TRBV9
ASSVGTADYGYT
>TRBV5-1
ASSPGQNTEAF
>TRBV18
ASSGGAIDEQF
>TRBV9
ASSVGRGAYEQY
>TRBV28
ASSLPQGSQPQH
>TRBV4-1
ASSLFVTGDNQPQH
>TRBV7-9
ASSLVGPTGGKYGYT
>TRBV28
ASSLTGNTGELF
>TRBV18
ASSHRTGSTDTQY
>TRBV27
ASRQNRGTTEAF
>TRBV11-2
ASSLAVRLSPLH
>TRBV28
ASSFTGAVSSYEQY
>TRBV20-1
SARVVAGYT
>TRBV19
ASMEENTGELF
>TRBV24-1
ATSAGQPNQPQH
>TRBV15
ATRLDSSPDEQY
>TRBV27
ASSLISSGPQH
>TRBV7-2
ASSYLQENSPLH
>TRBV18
ASSPTDRNNEQF
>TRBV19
ASSTDRTRPGGYT
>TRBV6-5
ASSLQGPGELF
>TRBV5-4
ASSLAGHHYGYT
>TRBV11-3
ASSLGLSNTQETQY
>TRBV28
ASNPTEREYRF
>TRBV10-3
AISGALSYNEQF
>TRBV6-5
ASSYEGGPSYEQY
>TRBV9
ASSGLDSPGGGYT
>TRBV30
AWNRAYEQY
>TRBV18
ASSPVPAGTGELF
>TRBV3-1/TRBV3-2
ASSQSKGQDYGYT
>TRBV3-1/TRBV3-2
ASSQAAVGLGADTQY
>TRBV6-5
ASSNLNTLNEKLF
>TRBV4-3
ASSQDWRGQENIQY
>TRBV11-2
ASSPWGGSGTNNEQF
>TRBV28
ASSRQVAQGYT
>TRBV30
AWSPGQYGYT
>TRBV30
AWSIGQMNSEAF